A selection of T cell receptor beta chains follows, all from one sample in a study of T and B cells in COVID-19 patients. TCRdb independently ran MiXCR on the multiplex PCR reads; one entry per CDR3 protein. In the table there are over 4,000 distinct CDR3 sequences, less than 30% of which are singletons. The specimen was blood. These receptors came from a human donor with active COVID-19. The CDR3 runs from the conserved cysteine through the conserved F or W. The order of the fields is clone size, J gene, V gene, D gene, CDR3 length, CDR3 protein, CDR3 DNA. A D gene is named only where the DNA matches it firmly. Size is stated for part of the rows, as once, few or many counts, or as a class when the clone is expanded.

abundance: .; j_gene: TRBJ2-2; v_gene: TRBV20-1; d_gene: TRBD1; len: 14; CDR3aa: CSARDRGQTGELFF; CDR3nt: TGCAGTGCTAGGGACAGGGGGCAAACCGGGGAGCTGTTTTTT
abundance: .; j_gene: TRBJ2-5; v_gene: TRBV6-4; d_gene: TRBD2; len: 15; CDR3aa: CASSETSGGQETQYF; CDR3nt: TGTGCCAGCAGTGAGACTAGCGGGGGACAAGAGACCCAGTACTTC
abundance: few; j_gene: TRBJ1-1; v_gene: TRBV6-6; d_gene: TRBD1; len: 16; CDR3aa: CASSNPTGGYGTEAFF; CDR3nt: TGTGCCAGCAGTAATCCGACAGGGGGATATGGGACTGAAGCTTTCTTT
abundance: few; j_gene: TRBJ2-7; v_gene: TRBV27; d_gene: TRBD1; len: 15; CDR3aa: CASSLRQGAKGEQYF; CDR3nt: TGTGCCAGCAGTCTAAGACAGGGGGCCAAGGGCGAGCAGTACTTC
abundance: medium-sized; j_gene: TRBJ2-3; v_gene: TRBV6-5; d_gene: .; len: 13; CDR3aa: CASSPTRLDTQYF; CDR3nt: TGTGCCAGCAGTCCGACTAGATTAGATACGCAGTATTTT
abundance: medium-sized; j_gene: TRBJ2-1; v_gene: TRBV18; d_gene: TRBD2; len: 15; CDR3aa: CASSPRTSGLNEQFF; CDR3nt: TGTGCCAGCTCACCGCGGACTAGCGGGCTCAATGAGCAGTTCTTC
abundance: medium-sized; j_gene: TRBJ2-2; v_gene: TRBV6-2/TRBV6-3; d_gene: TRBD2; len: 15; CDR3aa: CASSRSGAVTGELFF; CDR3nt: TGTGCCAGCAGTCGTAGCGGGGCAGTCACCGGGGAGCTGTTTTTT
abundance: .; j_gene: TRBJ2-7; v_gene: TRBV12-3/TRBV12-4; d_gene: .; len: 12; CDR3aa: CASSLERDEQYF; CDR3nt: TGTGCCAGCAGTTTAGAGCGGGACGAGCAGTACTTC
abundance: few; j_gene: TRBJ1-1; v_gene: TRBV29-1; d_gene: .; len: 13; CDR3aa: CSVELGTLSEVFF; CDR3nt: TGCAGCGTTGAGCTGGGAACGCTTTCTGAAGTTTTCTTT
abundance: few; j_gene: TRBJ1-1; v_gene: TRBV27; d_gene: .; len: 14; CDR3aa: CASSWGGAVTEAFF; CDR3nt: TGTGCCAGCAGTTGGGGGGGCGCGGTGACTGAAGCTTTCTTT
abundance: once; j_gene: TRBJ2-2; v_gene: TRBV7-6; d_gene: .; len: 16; CDR3aa: CASSLRGPRNTGELFF; CDR3nt: TGTGCCAGCAGTCTAAGGGGACCGAGGAACACCGGGGAGCTGTTTTTT
abundance: few; j_gene: TRBJ1-2; v_gene: TRBV5-4; d_gene: TRBD1; len: 14; CDR3aa: CASTSGQLSYGYTF; CDR3nt: TGTGCCAGCACCTCGGGACAGCTAAGCTATGGCTACACCTTC
abundance: few; j_gene: TRBJ1-2; v_gene: TRBV4-3; d_gene: TRBD1; len: 16; CDR3aa: CASSPSGTGESYGYTF; CDR3nt: TGCGCCAGCAGCCCATCCGGGACAGGGGAGAGCTATGGCTACACCTTC
abundance: .; j_gene: TRBJ2-3; v_gene: TRBV19; d_gene: TRBD2; len: 14; CDR3aa: CASRLAGALDTQYF; CDR3nt: TGTGCCAGCAGACTAGCGGGAGCGCTAGATACGCAGTATTTT
abundance: .; j_gene: TRBJ1-1; v_gene: TRBV5-1; d_gene: .; len: 13; CDR3aa: CASSLDTNTEAFF; CDR3nt: TGCGCCAGCAGCCTGGACACGAACACTGAAGCTTTCTTT
abundance: medium-sized; j_gene: TRBJ2-7; v_gene: TRBV5-5; d_gene: TRBD1; len: 14; CDR3aa: CASTPGQVPGEQYF; CDR3nt: TGTGCCAGCACCCCGGGACAGGTCCCAGGCGAGCAGTACTTC
abundance: .; j_gene: TRBJ2-4; v_gene: TRBV7-9; d_gene: .; len: 16; CDR3aa: CASSQRGLGAKNIQYF; CDR3nt: TGTGCCAGCAGCCAGAGGGGGTTGGGGGCCAAAAACATTCAGTACTTC
abundance: .; j_gene: TRBJ2-2; v_gene: TRBV11-2; d_gene: .; len: 13; CDR3aa: CASSFGRTGELFF; CDR3nt: TGTGCCAGCAGCTTCGGGAGAACCGGGGAGCTGTTTTTT
abundance: .; j_gene: TRBJ2-2; v_gene: TRBV15; d_gene: TRBD2; len: 15; CDR3aa: CATSRTSGNTGELFF; CDR3nt: TGTGCCACCAGCAGGACTAGCGGAAACACCGGGGAGCTGTTTTTT
abundance: .; j_gene: TRBJ2-3; v_gene: TRBV11-2; d_gene: .; len: 12; CDR3aa: CASSLGPGAQYF; CDR3nt: TGTGCCAGCAGCTTAGGGCCTGGAGCGCAGTATTTT
abundance: medium-sized; j_gene: TRBJ2-1; v_gene: TRBV19; d_gene: TRBD2; len: 14; CDR3aa: CASSITVAGNEQFF; CDR3nt: TGTGCCAGTAGTATTACGGTAGCGGGAAATGAGCAGTTCTTC
abundance: medium-sized; j_gene: TRBJ2-1; v_gene: TRBV19; d_gene: .; len: 15; CDR3aa: CASTLGLTRTDEQFF; CDR3nt: TGTGCCAGTACACTCGGGCTGACTCGGACGGATGAGCAGTTCTTC
abundance: medium-sized; j_gene: TRBJ2-5; v_gene: TRBV7-6; d_gene: .; len: 15; CDR3aa: CASSVQTQGGETQYF; CDR3nt: TGTGCCAGCAGCGTCCAGACCCAGGGGGGAGAGACCCAGTACTTC
abundance: few; j_gene: TRBJ2-4; v_gene: TRBV6-2/TRBV6-3; d_gene: .; len: 13; CDR3aa: CASSYSTAAGQYF; CDR3nt: TGTGCCAGCAGTTACTCGACAGCCGCGGGGCAGTACTTC
abundance: medium-sized; j_gene: TRBJ2-1; v_gene: TRBV29-1; d_gene: .; len: 15; CDR3aa: CSVEAPVTQRSEQFF; CDR3nt: TGCAGCGTTGAAGCCCCAGTTACACAGCGGAGTGAGCAGTTCTTC
abundance: .; j_gene: TRBJ2-5; v_gene: TRBV5-6; d_gene: .; len: 13; CDR3aa: CASRIVSGETQYF; CDR3nt: TGTGCCAGCAGAATCGTTAGTGGCGAGACCCAGTACTTC
abundance: .; j_gene: TRBJ2-3; v_gene: TRBV20-1; d_gene: TRBD1; len: 15; CDR3aa: CSASEGQGATDTQYF; CDR3nt: TGCAGTGCCTCCGAGGGTCAGGGGGCGACAGATACGCAGTATTTT
abundance: .; j_gene: TRBJ2-3; v_gene: TRBV13; d_gene: .; len: 15; CDR3aa: CASSQYGVEADTQYF; CDR3nt: TGTGCCAGCAGCCAGTACGGGGTAGAGGCAGATACGCAGTATTTT
abundance: few; j_gene: TRBJ2-7; v_gene: TRBV6-2/TRBV6-3; d_gene: TRBD2; len: 17; CDR3aa: CASSYGSGRASSYEQYF; CDR3nt: TGTGCCAGCAGTTACGGGAGCGGGAGGGCCTCGTCCTACGAGCAGTACTTC
abundance: .; j_gene: TRBJ2-2; v_gene: TRBV2; d_gene: .; len: 16; CDR3aa: CASSEGGLAVTGELFF; CDR3nt: TGTGCCAGCAGTGAGGGGGGGCTAGCGGTAACCGGGGAGCTGTTTTTT
abundance: .; j_gene: TRBJ1-4; v_gene: TRBV29-1; d_gene: TRBD1; len: 12; CDR3aa: CSVGQGGEKLFF; CDR3nt: TGCAGCGTAGGACAGGGTGGCGAAAAACTGTTTTTT
abundance: .; j_gene: TRBJ2-5; v_gene: TRBV7-9; d_gene: .; len: 19; CDR3aa: CASSLGMSIGPGIKETQYF; CDR3nt: TGTGCCAGCAGCTTAGGGATGTCAATAGGTCCGGGCATAAAAGAGACCCAGTACTTC
abundance: .; j_gene: TRBJ2-1; v_gene: TRBV6-5; d_gene: .; len: 15; CDR3aa: CASSVAATSYNEQFF; CDR3nt: TGTGCCAGCAGTGTAGCGGCCACCTCCTACAATGAGCAGTTCTTC
abundance: medium-sized; j_gene: TRBJ2-3; v_gene: TRBV27; d_gene: TRBD2; len: 15; CDR3aa: CASSSLAGARNTQYF; CDR3nt: TGTGCCAGCAGTTCCCTAGCGGGGGCCAGGAATACGCAGTATTTT
abundance: medium-sized; j_gene: TRBJ2-4; v_gene: TRBV6-5; d_gene: TRBD2; len: 12; CDR3aa: CASRVAGGPQYF; CDR3nt: TGTGCCAGCAGGGTAGCGGGAGGGCCTCAGTACTTC
abundance: medium-sized; j_gene: TRBJ2-5; v_gene: TRBV27; d_gene: TRBD2; len: 18; CDR3aa: CASSHPSGRTSQRETQYF; CDR3nt: TGTGCCAGCAGTCACCCTAGCGGGAGGACCTCACAACGAGAGACCCAGTACTTC
abundance: medium-sized; j_gene: TRBJ2-7; v_gene: TRBV19; d_gene: .; len: 14; CDR3aa: CASSIPDTSYEQYF; CDR3nt: TGTGCCAGTAGTATTCCGGACACTTCCTACGAGCAGTACTTC
abundance: .; j_gene: TRBJ2-5; v_gene: TRBV24-1; d_gene: TRBD1; len: 15; CDR3aa: CATSEGTGKQETQYF; CDR3nt: TGTGCCACCAGTGAAGGGACAGGGAAGCAAGAGACCCAGTACTTC
abundance: .; j_gene: TRBJ2-1; v_gene: TRBV7-2; d_gene: TRBD2; len: 18; CDR3aa: CASSLAGTSGGYYNEQFF; CDR3nt: TGTGCCAGCAGCTTAGCCGGGACTAGCGGGGGTTACTACAATGAGCAGTTCTTC
abundance: few; j_gene: TRBJ1-1; v_gene: TRBV27; d_gene: .; len: 13; CDR3aa: CASSLRDTTEAFF; CDR3nt: TGTGCCAGCAGTTTACGGGACACCACTGAAGCTTTCTTT
abundance: few; j_gene: TRBJ2-3; v_gene: TRBV12-3/TRBV12-4; d_gene: .; len: 14; CDR3aa: CASSLGTSTDTQYF; CDR3nt: TGTGCCAGCAGTTTGGGGACTAGCACAGATACGCAGTATTTT
abundance: large; j_gene: TRBJ2-1; v_gene: TRBV5-6; d_gene: .; len: 12; CDR3aa: CASSLAHSAQFF; CDR3nt: TGTGCCAGCAGCTTGGCCCATTCCGCCCAGTTCTTC
abundance: .; j_gene: TRBJ2-7; v_gene: TRBV19; d_gene: TRBD1; len: 14; CDR3aa: CASSAGQGTYEQYF; CDR3nt: TGTGCCAGTAGTGCCGGACAGGGGACCTACGAGCAGTACTTC
abundance: medium-sized; j_gene: TRBJ1-6; v_gene: TRBV12-3/TRBV12-4; d_gene: .; len: 14; CDR3aa: CASSLGRLVDPLHF; CDR3nt: TGTGCCAGCAGTTTAGGTAGGCTGGTGGATCCCCTCCACTTT
abundance: .; j_gene: TRBJ2-1; v_gene: TRBV19; d_gene: .; len: 14; CDR3aa: CASQGLVYENEQFF; CDR3nt: TGTGCCAGTCAGGGGCTAGTGTATGAGAATGAGCAGTTCTTC
abundance: .; j_gene: TRBJ2-3; v_gene: TRBV5-1; d_gene: TRBD2; len: 15; CDR3aa: CASSLGTSGTDTQYF; CDR3nt: TGCGCCAGCAGCCTCGGGACTAGCGGGACAGATACGCAGTATTTT
abundance: .; j_gene: TRBJ2-2; v_gene: TRBV5-6; d_gene: TRBD2; len: 18; CDR3aa: CASSLVASGGANTGELFF; CDR3nt: TGTGCCAGCAGCTTGGTCGCTAGCGGGGGGGCCAACACCGGGGAGCTGTTTTTT
abundance: few; j_gene: TRBJ1-3; v_gene: TRBV19; d_gene: .; len: 14; CDR3aa: CASTSESSGNTIYF; CDR3nt: .
abundance: medium-sized; j_gene: TRBJ1-6; v_gene: TRBV12-3/TRBV12-4; d_gene: .; len: 13; CDR3aa: CASSSQGGSPLHF; CDR3nt: TGTGCCAGCAGTTCCCAGGGCGGTTCACCCCTCCACTTT
abundance: .; j_gene: TRBJ2-3; v_gene: TRBV13; d_gene: .; len: 14; CDR3aa: CASSVRLAQDTQYF; CDR3nt: TGTGCCAGCAGCGTGCGGCTAGCGCAAGATACGCAGTATTTT
abundance: .; j_gene: TRBJ2-2; v_gene: TRBV27; d_gene: TRBD1; len: 19; CDR3aa: CASSLWLTGTGEIGGELFF; CDR3nt: TGTGCCAGCAGTTTATGGCTGACCGGGACAGGGGAAATTGGCGGGGAGCTGTTTTTT